This TCR beta chain was captured in a study of shared clonotypes between healthy human individuals. Looking at the study overall: In total, the donors were a couple of women and a few men aged 18 to 49.

Trimming took off 6 bases at V and 2 bases at J, with 11 bases between the two ends. The CDR3 has 13 amino acids. Germline CDR1 is LNHDA and CDR2 is SQIVND (reference sequence). None of the donors, who were healthy HIV-negative adults, had recently had acute infections or vaccinations. A split of CD4+ cells into CD45RA+ naive and CD45RA-negative memory subsets was performed. This clone was seen once. Antigen: not known. Assay: immunoSEQ multiplex PCR; the TCRdb copy retains only in-frame clones and omits some. The table lists around 550,000 clones, 90% to 96% of them singletons. Study results and limitations: Researchers sampled only blood; tissue repertoires likely differ.

The chain uses TRBV19 and TRBJ2-7; the D is unclear. The TCR sequence derives from a woman under 40 in good health. What was sequenced was naive CD4+ T cells sorted from blood. Described subset: CD45RA+ positively selected. The CDR3 nucleotides are TGTGCCAGTAGACGGACGTCAACCTACGAGCAGTACTTC. This gives the protein CASRRTSTYEQYF.